This T cell receptor (beta chain) was obtained from a study of blood T cell repertoires in COVID-19. Across the whole study: T cells, B-cell-depleted T cells, or PBMCs supplied cDNA or gDNA.

In this sample, this clone turned up a few times. TCRdb's copy holds only in-frame clones and misses some; the assay was immunoSEQ multiplex PCR. This table holds about 190,000 clones, around 85% found once. V lost 7 bases and J 6 bases, leaving 16 bases between the germline ends. Germline V gene lookup returns CDR1 SNHLY and CDR2 FYNNEI. CDR3 length: 13 residues. Sequencing input: peripheral blood. This chain connects TRBV2 to TRBJ2-7; a weak D match, TRBD2 (7 bases). The receptor comes from a woman aged 45 to 65 with acute or convalescent COVID-19. The CDR3 DNA follows: TGTGCCAGCACGGAGGGGGGGCCGGTCGAGCAGTACTTC. Translated: CASTEGGPVEQYF.